This TCR beta chain was observed in a study of blood T cell repertoires in COVID-19. As for the study in general: The analysed material was cDNA or gDNA that came from T cells, B-cell-depleted T cells, or PBMCs.

Original data processing: Using reference gene primer amplification, nucleated cell counts were estimated. Only in-frame clones appear in the TCRdb table, and some are missing; sequencing was by immunoSEQ multiplex PCR. V and J calls and clone size come straight from that table; D and trimming were deduced from the DNA. The repertoire includes 110,000 or so clones, 80% to 90% of them detected once, and about 7.4% sits in the top ten. Germline trimming cut 3 bases from V and 7 bases from J; bases unmatched to any gene: 9. The CDR3 is 16 residues long. CDR1 and CDR2 (germline): LNHNV, YYDKDF (reference sequence).

This TCR came from a man between 65 and 85 years old who had recovered from COVID-19. Sequencing was done on a sample of peripheral blood. The V call is TRBV15, the J call TRBJ2-2, with TRBD1 matching 9 bases. The CDR3 bases are TGTGCCACCAGCAGCCGTGGGACAGGGAAAGACGGGGAGCTGTTTTTT. Its protein is CATSSRGTGKDGELFF.